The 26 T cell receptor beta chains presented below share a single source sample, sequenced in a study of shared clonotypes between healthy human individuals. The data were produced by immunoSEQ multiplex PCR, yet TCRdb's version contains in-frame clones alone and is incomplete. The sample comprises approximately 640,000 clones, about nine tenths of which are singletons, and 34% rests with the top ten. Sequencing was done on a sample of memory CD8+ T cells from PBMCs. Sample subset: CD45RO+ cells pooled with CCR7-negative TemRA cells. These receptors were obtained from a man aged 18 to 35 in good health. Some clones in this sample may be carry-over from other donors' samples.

The CDR3 DNA sequence: TGTGCCAGCAGTTTATCTGGATTCGGGGCCTACGAGCAGTACTTC. Translating gives CASSLSGFGAYEQYF. V and J are TRBV27 and TRBJ2-7; maybe TRBD2 (5 bases). CDR1 is MNHEY, CDR2 SMNVEV, per germline (reference sequence). Trimming took off 0 bases at V and 2 bases at J, with 11 bases between the two ends. The CDR3 has 15 residues.

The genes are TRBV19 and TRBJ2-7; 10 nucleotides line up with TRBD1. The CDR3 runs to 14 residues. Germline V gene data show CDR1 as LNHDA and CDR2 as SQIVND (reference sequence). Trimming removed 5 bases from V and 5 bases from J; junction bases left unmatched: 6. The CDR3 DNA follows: TGTGCCAGTAGTCACGGGACAGGGGCCCACGAGCAGTACTTC. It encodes CASSHGTGAHEQYF.

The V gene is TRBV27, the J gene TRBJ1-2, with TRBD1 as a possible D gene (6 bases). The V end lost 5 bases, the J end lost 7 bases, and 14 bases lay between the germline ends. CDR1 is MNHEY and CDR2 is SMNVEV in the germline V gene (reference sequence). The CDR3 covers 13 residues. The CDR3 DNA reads TGTGCCAGCAGTACAGGGTATTGGTCTGGCTACACCTTC. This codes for CASSTGYWSGYTF.

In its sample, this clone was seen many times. CDR3 sequence: CAIQENTEAFF. CDR3 DNA sequence: TGTGCCATACAGGAGAACACTGAAGCTTTCTTT. The chain carries TRBV10-3 and TRBJ1-1, with D possibly matching TRBD1 (5 bases). The germline V gene has CDR1 ENHRY and CDR2 SYGVKD. CDR3 length equals 11 residues. Trimming shortened V by 9 bases and J by 1 base, and 6 bases separated the two germline ends.

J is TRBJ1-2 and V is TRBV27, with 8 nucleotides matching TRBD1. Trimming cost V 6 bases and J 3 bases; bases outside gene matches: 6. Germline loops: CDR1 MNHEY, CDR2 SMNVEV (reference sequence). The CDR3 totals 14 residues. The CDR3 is CASSRQGFDYGYTF. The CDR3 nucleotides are TGTGCCAGCAGCCGACAGGGGTTCGACTATGGCTACACCTTC.

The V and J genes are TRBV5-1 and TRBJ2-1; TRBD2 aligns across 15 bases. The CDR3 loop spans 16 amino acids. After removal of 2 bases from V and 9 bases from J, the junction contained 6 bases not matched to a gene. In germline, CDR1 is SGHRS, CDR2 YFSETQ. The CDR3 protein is CASSFWTSGRDGEQFF. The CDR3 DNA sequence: TGCGCCAGCAGCTTTTGGACTAGCGGGAGGGATGGTGAGCAGTTCTTC.

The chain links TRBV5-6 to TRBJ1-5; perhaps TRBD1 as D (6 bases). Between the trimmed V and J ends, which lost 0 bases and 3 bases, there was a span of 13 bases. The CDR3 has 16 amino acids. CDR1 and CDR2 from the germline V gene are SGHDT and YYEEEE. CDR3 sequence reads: CASSLVGQENNQPQHF. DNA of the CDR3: TGTGCCAGCAGCTTGGTGGGACAAGAAAACAATCAGCCCCAGCATTTT.

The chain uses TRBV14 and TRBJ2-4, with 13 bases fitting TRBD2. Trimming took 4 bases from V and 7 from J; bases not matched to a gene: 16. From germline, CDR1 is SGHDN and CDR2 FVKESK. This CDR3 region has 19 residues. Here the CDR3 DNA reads TGTGCCAGCAGCCCGCTAAAGGGCGCCGGGACTAGCGGGAAGAACATTCAGTACTTC. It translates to CASSPLKGAGTSGKNIQYF.

The CDR3, as DNA: TGTGCCAGCAGTTTCGTTGAGCGGAAGGTACAGTACTTC. Amino acids: CASSFVERKVQYF. The chain couples TRBV28 to TRBJ2-5, with TRBD2 as a possible D gene (5 bases). Germline V gene data show CDR1 as MDHEN and CDR2 as SYDVKM. The V end was cut by 3 bases, the J end by 11 bases, with 16 bases between. This CDR3 contains 13 residues.

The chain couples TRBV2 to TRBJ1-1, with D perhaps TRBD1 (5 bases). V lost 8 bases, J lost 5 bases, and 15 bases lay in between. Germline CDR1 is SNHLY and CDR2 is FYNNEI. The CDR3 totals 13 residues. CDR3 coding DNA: TGTGCCAGCGGCGGGGGGAAGGCAACTGAAGCTTTCTTT. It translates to CASGGGKATEAFF. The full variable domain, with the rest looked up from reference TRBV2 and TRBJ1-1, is EPEVTQTPSHQVTQMGQEVILRCVPISNHLYFYWYRQILGQKVEFLVSFYNNEISEKSEIFDDQFSVERPDGSNFTLKIRSTKLEDSAMYFCASGGGKATEAFFGQGTRLTVV.

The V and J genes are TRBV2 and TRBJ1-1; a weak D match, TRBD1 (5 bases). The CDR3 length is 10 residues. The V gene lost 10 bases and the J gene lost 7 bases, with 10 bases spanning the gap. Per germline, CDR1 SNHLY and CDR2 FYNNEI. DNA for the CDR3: TGTGCCATTTTGACAGTTGAAGCTTTCTTT. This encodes CAILTVEAFF.

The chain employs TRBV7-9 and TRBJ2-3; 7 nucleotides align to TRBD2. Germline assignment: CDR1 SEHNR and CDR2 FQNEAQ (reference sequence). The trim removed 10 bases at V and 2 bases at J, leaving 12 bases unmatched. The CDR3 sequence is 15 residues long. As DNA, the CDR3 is TGTGCCACATCGCTAGCGGATCCTAACACAGATACGCAGTATTTT. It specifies CATSLADPNTDTQYF.

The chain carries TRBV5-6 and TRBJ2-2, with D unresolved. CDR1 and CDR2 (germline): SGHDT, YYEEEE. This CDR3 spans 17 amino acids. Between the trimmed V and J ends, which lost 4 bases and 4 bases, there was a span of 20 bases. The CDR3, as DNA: TGTGCCAGCAGCACGATAGTCGCCGCACCGGGCACCGGGGAGCTGTTTTTT. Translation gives CASSTIVAAPGTGELFF.

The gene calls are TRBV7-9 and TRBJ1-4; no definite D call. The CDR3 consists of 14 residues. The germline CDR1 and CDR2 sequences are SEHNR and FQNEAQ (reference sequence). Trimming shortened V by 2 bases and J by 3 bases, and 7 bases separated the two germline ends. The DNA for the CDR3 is TGTGCCAGCAGCTTAACCGGGGCTAATGAAAAACTGTTTTTT. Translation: CASSLTGANEKLFF.

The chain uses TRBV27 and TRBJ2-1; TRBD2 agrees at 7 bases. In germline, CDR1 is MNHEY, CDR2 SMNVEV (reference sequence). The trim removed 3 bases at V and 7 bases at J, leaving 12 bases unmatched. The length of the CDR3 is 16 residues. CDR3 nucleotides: TGTGCCAGCAGTTTTTCGGGTGGGAGGGCCGCAAATGAGCAGTTCTTC. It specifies CASSFSGGRAANEQFF.

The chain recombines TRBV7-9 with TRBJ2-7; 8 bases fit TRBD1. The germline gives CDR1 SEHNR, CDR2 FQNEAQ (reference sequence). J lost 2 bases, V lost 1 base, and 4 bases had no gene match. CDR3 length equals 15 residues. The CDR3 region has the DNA TGTGCCAGCAGCTTAGGACAGGGGCCCCCCTACGAGCAGTACTTC. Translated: CASSLGQGPPYEQYF. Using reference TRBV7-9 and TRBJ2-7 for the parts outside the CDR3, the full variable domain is DTGVSQNPRHKITKRGQNVTFRCDPISEHNRLYWYRQTLGQGPEFLTYFQNEAQLEKSRLLSDRFSAERPKGSFSTLEIQRTEQGDSAMYLCASSLGQGPPYEQYFGPGTRLTVT.

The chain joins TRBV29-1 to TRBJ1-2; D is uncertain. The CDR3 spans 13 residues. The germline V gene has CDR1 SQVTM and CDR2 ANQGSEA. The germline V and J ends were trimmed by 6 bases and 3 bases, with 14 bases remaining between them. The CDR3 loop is CSVRTGAYYGYTF. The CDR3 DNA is TGCAGCGTCAGGACCGGAGCATACTATGGCTACACCTTC.

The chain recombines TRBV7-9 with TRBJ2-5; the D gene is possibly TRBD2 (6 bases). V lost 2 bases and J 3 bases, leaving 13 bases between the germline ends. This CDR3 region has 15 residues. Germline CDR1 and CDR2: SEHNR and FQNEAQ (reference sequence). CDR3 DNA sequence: TGTGCCAGCAGCTTACGGCAGGGACTTAAAGAGACCCAGTACTTC. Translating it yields CASSLRQGLKETQYF. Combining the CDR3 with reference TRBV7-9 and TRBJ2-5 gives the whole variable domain DTGVSQNPRHKITKRGQNVTFRCDPISEHNRLYWYRQTLGQGPEFLTYFQNEAQLEKSRLLSDRFSAERPKGSFSTLEIQRTEQGDSAMYLCASSLRQGLKETQYFGPGTRLLVL.

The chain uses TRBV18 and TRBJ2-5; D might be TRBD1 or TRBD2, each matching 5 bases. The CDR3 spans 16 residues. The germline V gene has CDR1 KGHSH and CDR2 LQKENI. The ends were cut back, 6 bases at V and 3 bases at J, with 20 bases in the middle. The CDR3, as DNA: TGTGCCAGCTCCCCAGGGACCAGACGCCCTAAAGAGACCCAGTACTTC. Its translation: CASSPGTRRPKETQYF.

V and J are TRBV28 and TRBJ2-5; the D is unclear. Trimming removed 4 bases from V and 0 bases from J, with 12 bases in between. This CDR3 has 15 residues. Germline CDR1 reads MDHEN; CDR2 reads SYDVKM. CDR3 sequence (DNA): TGTGCCAGCAGTTACTCCGCAAGTGACCAAGAGACCCAGTACTTC. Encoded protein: CASSYSASDQETQYF.

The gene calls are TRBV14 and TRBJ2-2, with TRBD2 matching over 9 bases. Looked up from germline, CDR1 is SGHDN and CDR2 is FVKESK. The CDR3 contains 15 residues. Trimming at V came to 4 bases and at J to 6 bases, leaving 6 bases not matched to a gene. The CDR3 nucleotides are TGTGCCAGCAGCCCATGGACTAGCGACTCCGGGGAGCTGTTTTTT. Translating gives CASSPWTSDSGELFF.

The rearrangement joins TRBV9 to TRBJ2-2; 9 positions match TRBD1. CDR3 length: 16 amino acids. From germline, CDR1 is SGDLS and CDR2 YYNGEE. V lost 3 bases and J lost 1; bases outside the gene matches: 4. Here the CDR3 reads CASSGPGQGNTGELFF. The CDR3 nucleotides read TGTGCCAGCAGCGGCCCGGGACAGGGGAACACCGGGGAGCTGTTTTTT.

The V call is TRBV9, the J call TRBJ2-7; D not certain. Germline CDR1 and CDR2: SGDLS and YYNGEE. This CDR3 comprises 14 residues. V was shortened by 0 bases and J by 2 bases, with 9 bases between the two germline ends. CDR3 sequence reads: CASSVVQNTYEQYF. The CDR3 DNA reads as TGTGCCAGCAGCGTAGTACAGAATACCTACGAGCAGTACTTC.

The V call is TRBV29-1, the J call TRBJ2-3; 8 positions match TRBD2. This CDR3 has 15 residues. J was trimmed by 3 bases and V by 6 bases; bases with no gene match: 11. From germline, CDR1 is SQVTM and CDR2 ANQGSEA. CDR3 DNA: TGCAGCGTGACCTGGTCGAGCGGGAGAACAGATACGCAGTATTTT. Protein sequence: CSVTWSSGRTDTQYF.

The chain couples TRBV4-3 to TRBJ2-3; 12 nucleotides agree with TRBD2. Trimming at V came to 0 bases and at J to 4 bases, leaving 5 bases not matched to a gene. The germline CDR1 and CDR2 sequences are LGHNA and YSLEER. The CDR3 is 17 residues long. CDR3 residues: CASSQDRLAGEADTQYF. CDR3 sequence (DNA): TGCGCCAGCAGCCAAGATCGACTAGCGGGAGAGGCAGATACGCAGTATTTT.

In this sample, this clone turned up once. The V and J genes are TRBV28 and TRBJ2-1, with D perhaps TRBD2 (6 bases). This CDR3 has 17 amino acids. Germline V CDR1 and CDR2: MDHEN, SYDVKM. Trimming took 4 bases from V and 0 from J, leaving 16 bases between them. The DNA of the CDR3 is TGTGCCAGCAGTTCCCTCCGGGACGGGAGCTCCTACAATGAGCAGTTCTTC. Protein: CASSSLRDGSSYNEQFF.